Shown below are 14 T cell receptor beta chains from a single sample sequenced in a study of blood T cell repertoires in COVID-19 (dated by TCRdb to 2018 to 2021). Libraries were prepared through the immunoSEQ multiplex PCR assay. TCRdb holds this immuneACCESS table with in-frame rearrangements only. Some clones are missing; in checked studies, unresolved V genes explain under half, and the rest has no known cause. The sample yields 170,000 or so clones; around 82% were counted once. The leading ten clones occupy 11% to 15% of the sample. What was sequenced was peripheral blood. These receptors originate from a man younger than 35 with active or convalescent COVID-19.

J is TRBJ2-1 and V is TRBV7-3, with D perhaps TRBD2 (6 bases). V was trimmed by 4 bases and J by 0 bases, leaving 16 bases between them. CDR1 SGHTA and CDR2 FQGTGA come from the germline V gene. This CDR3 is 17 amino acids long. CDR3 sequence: CASSSPGLQSSYNEQFF. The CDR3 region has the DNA TGTGCCAGCAGCTCGCCGGGACTCCAAAGCTCCTACAATGAGCAGTTCTTC.

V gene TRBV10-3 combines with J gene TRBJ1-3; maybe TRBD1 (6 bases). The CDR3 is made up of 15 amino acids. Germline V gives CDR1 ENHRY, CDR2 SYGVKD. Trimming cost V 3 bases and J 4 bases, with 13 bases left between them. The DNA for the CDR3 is TGTGCCATCAGTGACCTAAACAGGGTGGGAAACACCATATATTTT. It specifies CAISDLNRVGNTIYF.

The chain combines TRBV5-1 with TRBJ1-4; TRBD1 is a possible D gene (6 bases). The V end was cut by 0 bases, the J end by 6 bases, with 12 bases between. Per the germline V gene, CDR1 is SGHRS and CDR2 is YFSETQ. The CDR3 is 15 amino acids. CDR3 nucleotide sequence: TGCGCCAGCAGCTTGGCCAGGGGCGAGGATGAAAAACTGTTTTTT. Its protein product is CASSLARGEDEKLFF.

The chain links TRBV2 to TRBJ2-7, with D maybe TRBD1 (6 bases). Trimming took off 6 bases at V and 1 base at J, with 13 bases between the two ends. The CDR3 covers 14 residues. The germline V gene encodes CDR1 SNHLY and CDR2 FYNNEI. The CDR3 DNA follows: TGTGCCAGCAGGAAAGACACAGGGTCCTACGAGCAGTACTTC. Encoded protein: CASRKDTGSYEQYF.

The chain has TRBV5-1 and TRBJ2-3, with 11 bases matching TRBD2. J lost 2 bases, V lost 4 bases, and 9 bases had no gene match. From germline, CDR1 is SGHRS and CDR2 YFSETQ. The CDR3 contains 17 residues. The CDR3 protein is CASSITLAGGITDTQYF. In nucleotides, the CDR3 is TGCGCCAGCAGCATAACCCTAGCGGGAGGAATCACAGATACGCAGTATTTT.

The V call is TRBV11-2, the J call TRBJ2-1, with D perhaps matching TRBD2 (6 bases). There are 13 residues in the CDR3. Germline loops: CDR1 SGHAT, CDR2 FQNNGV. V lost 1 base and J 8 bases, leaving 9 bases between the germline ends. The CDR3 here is CASSLGAGHEQFF. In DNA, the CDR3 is TGTGCCAGCAGCTTAGGGGCGGGACATGAGCAGTTCTTC.

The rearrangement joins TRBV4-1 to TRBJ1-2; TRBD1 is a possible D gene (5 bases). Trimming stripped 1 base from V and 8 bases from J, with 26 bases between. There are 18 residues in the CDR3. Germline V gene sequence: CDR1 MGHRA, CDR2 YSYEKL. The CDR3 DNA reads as TGCGCCAGCAGCCAAGTATCCCTGGGGATCGGGGGGTCATACGGCTACACCTTC. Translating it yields CASSQVSLGIGGSYGYTF.

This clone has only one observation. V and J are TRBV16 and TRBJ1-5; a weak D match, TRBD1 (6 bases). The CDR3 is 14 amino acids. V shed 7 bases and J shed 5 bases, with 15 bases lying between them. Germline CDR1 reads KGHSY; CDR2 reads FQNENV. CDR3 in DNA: TGTGCCAGCACTCCCACAGGGTTGGATCAGCCCCAGCATTTT. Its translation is CASTPTGLDQPQHF.

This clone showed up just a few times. For the CDR3, the DNA is TGTGCCAGCAGTACTCGACGGCGGGGCACTGAAGCTTTCTTT. Residues: CASSTRRRGTEAFF. V is TRBV6-5 and J is TRBJ1-1; D gene uncertain. There are 14 residues in the CDR3. The ends were cut back, 5 bases at V and 4 bases at J, with 14 bases in the middle. Germline V gene data show CDR1 as MNHEY and CDR2 as SVGAGI.

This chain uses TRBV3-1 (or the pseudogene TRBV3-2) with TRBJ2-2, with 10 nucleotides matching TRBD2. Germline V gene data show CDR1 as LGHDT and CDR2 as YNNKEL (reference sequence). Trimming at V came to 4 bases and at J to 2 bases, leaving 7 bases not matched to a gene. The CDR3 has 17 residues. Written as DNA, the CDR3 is TGTGCCAGCAGCCCAACATGGACTAGCGGAAACACCGGGGAGCTGTTTTTT. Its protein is CASSPTWTSGNTGELFF.

The CDR3 reads CASTESTGLRRQPQHF. DNA of the CDR3: TGTGCCAGCACCGAATCGACAGGGCTTCGGAGACAGCCCCAGCATTTT. This chain links TRBV28 with TRBJ1-5; 7 nucleotides line up with TRBD1. V lost 7 bases and J lost 7; bases outside the gene matches: 16. The V gene's germline CDR1 is MDHEN and CDR2 SYDVKM. The CDR3 loop spans 16 amino acids.

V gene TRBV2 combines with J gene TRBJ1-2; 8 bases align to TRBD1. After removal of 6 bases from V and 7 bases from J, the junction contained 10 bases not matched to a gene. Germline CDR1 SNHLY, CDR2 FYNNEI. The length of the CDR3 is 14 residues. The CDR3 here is CASRRQGAPLGYTF. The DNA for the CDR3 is TGTGCCAGCAGACGTCAGGGGGCGCCTCTTGGCTACACCTTC.

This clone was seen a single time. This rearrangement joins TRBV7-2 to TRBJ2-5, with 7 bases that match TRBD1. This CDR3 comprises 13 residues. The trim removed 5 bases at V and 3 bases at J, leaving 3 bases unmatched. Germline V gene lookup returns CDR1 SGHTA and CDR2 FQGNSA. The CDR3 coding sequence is TGTGCCAGCAGCGCTGGGACAGAAGAGACCCAGTACTTC. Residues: CASSAGTEETQYF. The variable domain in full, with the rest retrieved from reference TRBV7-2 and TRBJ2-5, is GAGVSQSPSNKVTEKGKDVELRCDPISGHTALYWYRQSLGQGLEFLIYFQGNSAPDKSGLPSDRFSAERTGGSVSTLTIQRTQQEDSAVYLCASSAGTEETQYFGPGTRLLVL.

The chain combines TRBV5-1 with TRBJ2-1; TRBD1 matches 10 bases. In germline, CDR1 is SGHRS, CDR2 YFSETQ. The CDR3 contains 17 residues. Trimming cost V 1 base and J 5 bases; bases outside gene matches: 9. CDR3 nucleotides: TGCGCCAGCAGCTTGCGGACAGGGGGTCTAGTCCACAATGAGCAGTTCTTC. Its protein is CASSLRTGGLVHNEQFF.